The subject of this entry is one T cell receptor beta chain. This record belongs to a study of shared clonotypes between healthy human individuals. At deep level, the assay was performed. Sequencing was performed with immunoSEQ multiplex PCR; in TCRdb, only in-frame clones are kept and a portion is missing. Counted here are around 2.1 million clones, approximately 94% occurring once; the ten biggest clones make up 1.7%. The V gene's germline CDR1 is MDHEN and CDR2 SYDVKM. The V gene lost 5 bases and the J gene lost 3 bases, with 20 bases spanning the gap. The CDR3 contains 16 residues. As defined, naive CD8 cells were CD45RO-negative and positively selected for CCR7, with terminally differentiated effector memory CD45RA+ cells excluded. Caucasian adults living in Nashville, Tennessee, provided all samples.

The chain uses TRBV28 and TRBJ2-7, with D perhaps given as TRBD1 or TRBD2 (5 bases each). The sequenced sample consisted of naive CD8+ T cells from PBMCs. The source of this sequence is a young man in good health. Some clones in this sample may be carry-over from other donors' samples. As DNA, the CDR3 is TGTGCCAGCAGTCCCCCTGGGACGCATACCGACTACGAGCAGTACTTC. Protein sequence: CASSPPGTHTDYEQYF.